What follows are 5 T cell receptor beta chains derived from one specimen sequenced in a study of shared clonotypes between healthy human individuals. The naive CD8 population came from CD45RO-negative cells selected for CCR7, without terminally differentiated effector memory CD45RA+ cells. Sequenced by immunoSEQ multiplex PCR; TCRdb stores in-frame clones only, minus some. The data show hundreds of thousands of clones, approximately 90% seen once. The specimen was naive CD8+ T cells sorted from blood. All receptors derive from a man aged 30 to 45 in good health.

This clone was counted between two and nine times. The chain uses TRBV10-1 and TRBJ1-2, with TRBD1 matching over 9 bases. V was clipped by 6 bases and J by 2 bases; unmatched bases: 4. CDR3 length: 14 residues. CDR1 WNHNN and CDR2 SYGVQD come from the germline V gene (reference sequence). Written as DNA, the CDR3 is TGCGCCAGCAGCGACGGGACAGGGAACTATGGCTACACCTTC. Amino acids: CASSDGTGNYGYTF.

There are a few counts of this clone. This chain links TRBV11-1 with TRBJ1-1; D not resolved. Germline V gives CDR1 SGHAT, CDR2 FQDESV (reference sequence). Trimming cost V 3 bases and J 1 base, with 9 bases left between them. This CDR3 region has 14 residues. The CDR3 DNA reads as TGTGCCAGCAGCTTTGAGACCTCGAACACTGAAGCTTTCTTT. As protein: CASSFETSNTEAFF.

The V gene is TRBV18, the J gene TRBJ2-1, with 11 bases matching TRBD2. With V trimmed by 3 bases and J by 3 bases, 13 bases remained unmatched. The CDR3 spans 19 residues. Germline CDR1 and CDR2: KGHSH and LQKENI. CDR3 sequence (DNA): TGTGCCAGCTCACCCACCTGGGATCGGACTAGCGGGTTCTACAATGAGCAGTTCTTC. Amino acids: CASSPTWDRTSGFYNEQFF.

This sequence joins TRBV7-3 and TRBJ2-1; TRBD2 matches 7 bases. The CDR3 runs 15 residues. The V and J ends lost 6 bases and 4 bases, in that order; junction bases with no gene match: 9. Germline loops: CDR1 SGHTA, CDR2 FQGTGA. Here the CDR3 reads CASRAGLAVYNEQFF. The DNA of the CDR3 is TGTGCCAGCAGGGCCGGGCTAGCGGTATACAATGAGCAGTTCTTC.

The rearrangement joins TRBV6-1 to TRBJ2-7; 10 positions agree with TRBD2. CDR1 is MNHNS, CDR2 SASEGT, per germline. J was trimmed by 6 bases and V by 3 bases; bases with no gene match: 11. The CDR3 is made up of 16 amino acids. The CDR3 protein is CASSDRPGLARLEQYF. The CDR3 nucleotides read TGTGCCAGCAGTGACAGACCGGGACTAGCGCGGCTCGAGCAGTACTTC.